The entry below describes one TCR beta chain. This clone was picked up one time. No antigen is known for it. No much larger clonotype is one base removed from it; base qualities were not supplied. Via the germline V gene, CDR1 is SGHRS and CDR2 YFSETQ. Measured from the cysteine to the phenylalanine, the CDR3 is 19 residues long. Just CDR3 DNA is preserved here, 57 bases in frame from base 1. Germline trimming amounts to 0 bases on V and 4 bases on J, with 11 as the count of junction bases outside the gene matches. What this sample's time point label stands for: cells obtained before transplantation from donor or recipient. CD3+CD4+ and CD3+CD8+ populations were FACS-sorted from unstimulated pre-transplant donor and recipient cells taken from spleen or lymph nodes. The record originates from a study of graft-versus-host responses after intestinal transplantation (dated by TCRdb to about 2021). About the full investigation: The transplants that recipients received were multivisceral, liver-intestinal, or isolated intestinal. Every recipient was given anti-thymocyte globulin induction, followed by around three years of maintenance tacrolimus and steroids. Graft-versus-host and host-versus-graft alloreactive T cell clones were tracked in the graft, circulation and bone marrow after intestinal transplantation using bulk TCR-beta CDR3 sequencing. To identify alloreactive clones, pre-transplant mixed lymphocyte reaction products were sequenced and compared with unstimulated pre-transplant donor and recipient T cells. The cohort enrolled some 25 intestinal transplant recipients including one retransplant, and a few patients lacking pretransplant specimens were excluded. A peak of at least 4% donor T cells among recipient peripheral blood mononuclear cells was the definition used for donor T cell macrochimerism. Rather than going through the commercial service, samples from three later patients were sequenced in-house on an Illumina MiSeq and processed with MiXCR.

Study-wide findings and limitations: Early after transplant, peak levels of circulating GvH clones were found to be associated with declines in HvG clones. The conclusions were limited by the relatively low number and heterogeneity of the intestinal transplant patients. GvH clones were detected in recipient bone marrow, and some appeared earlier in ileal mucosa or blood, consistent with an intestinal mucosal origin. In the allografts of patients with donor T cell macrochimerism, GvH to HvG T cell clonal ratios were high.

The receptor library was made with the immunoSEQ multiplex PCR assay. For most patients, genomic DNA was isolated using the Qiagen DNeasy Blood and Tissue Kit and was shipped frozen to Adaptive Biotechnologies for TCR sequencing. For most patients, high-throughput TCR-beta CDR3 sequencing of genomic DNA was performed by Adaptive Biotechnologies. The paper's data handling went like this. TCR sequencing data were retrieved from Adaptive's ImmunoSEQ software for 15 to 20 patients, whereas a few other patients were processed with MiXCR and VDJtools. To correct CD4 versus CD8 sorting errors, sequences present in both subsets at a frequency ratio below 5:1 were removed. CDR3 nucleotide sequences shared by donor and recipient were removed because the origin of these sequences could not be assigned. At least 2-fold expansion over unstimulated cells and a minimum CFSE-low frequency of 0.002% (template counts) or 0.001% (read counts) were required for clones to be classified as alloreactive. Mappable clones were those detected in sequenced pre-transplant spleen, lymph node, or MLR CFSE-low populations of the donor or recipient. The cumulative frequency of alloreactive clones was calculated as a percentage of all sequences, weighted by copy number. Drawn from immuneACCESS, this table holds only the in-frame rearrangements with V and J called that TCRdb kept. Clones are partly lost; checked studies trace under half to an unresolved V gene and leave the rest unexplained. The DNA gave D and trimming, while V, J and clone size come from that table. The sample records about 100,000 clones, about nine tenths of which are singletons. The ten most abundant clones make up over 0.15% of the sample.

The source of this sequence is a human donor who was the organ donor for an intestinal transplant. The starting material was unstimulated CD4+ T cells sorted from spleen or lymph node cells, obtained before transplant. Recombination linked TRBV5-1 to TRBJ2-3; 13 of the junction bases match TRBD2. The nucleotide sequence reads TGCGCCAGCAGCTTGGTGGAACTAGCGGGGGGGATCCGGTCAGATACGCAGTATTTT. This encodes CASSLVELAGGIRSDTQYF.